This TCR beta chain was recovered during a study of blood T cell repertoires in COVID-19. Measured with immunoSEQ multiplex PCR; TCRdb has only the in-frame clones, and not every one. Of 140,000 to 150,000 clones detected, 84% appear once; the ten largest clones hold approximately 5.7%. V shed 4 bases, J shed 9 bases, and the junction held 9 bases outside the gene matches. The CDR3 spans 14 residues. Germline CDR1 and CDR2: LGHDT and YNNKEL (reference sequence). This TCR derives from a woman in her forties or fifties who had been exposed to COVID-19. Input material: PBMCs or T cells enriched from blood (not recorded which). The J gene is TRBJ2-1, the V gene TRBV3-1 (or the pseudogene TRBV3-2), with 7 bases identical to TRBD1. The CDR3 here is CASSLLQGSSEQFF. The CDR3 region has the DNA TGTGCCAGCAGCCTATTACAGGGGTCCAGTGAGCAGTTCTTC.